This T cell receptor beta chain originates from a study of blood T cell repertoires in COVID-19. V lost 0 bases to trimming and J lost 9 bases; unmatched junction nucleotides: 12. The CDR3 contains 16 residues. Germline lookup yields CDR1 MNHEY and CDR2 SMNVEV (reference sequence). Using immunoSEQ multiplex PCR, the repertoire was profiled, and TCRdb retains in-frame clones only, with some absent. The sample records about 320,000 clones, approximately 89% being singletons. The clonotype was recovered from a man aged 25-40 years who had recovered from COVID-19. The genes are TRBV27 and TRBJ2-7, with TRBD1 matching over 9 bases. The sequencing sample was made of PBMCs or T cells enriched from blood (not recorded which). CDR3 sequence (DNA): TGTGCCAGCAGTTTATCCCCCGGGACAGGGATTTTTGTGCAGTACTTC. This gives the protein CASSLSPGTGIFVQYF.